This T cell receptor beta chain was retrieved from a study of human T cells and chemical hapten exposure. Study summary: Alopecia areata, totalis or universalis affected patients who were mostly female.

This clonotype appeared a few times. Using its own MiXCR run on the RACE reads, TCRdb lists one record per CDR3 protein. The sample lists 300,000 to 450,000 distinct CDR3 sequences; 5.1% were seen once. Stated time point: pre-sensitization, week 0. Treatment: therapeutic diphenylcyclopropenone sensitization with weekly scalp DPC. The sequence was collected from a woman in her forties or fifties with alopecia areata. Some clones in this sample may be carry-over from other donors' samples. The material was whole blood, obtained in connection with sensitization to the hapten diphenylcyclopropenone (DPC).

The CDR3 nucleotides read TGTGCCAGCGGACTAGCGGGAGATACGCAGTATTTT. Residues: CASGLAGDTQYF. This chain uses TRBV5-5 with TRBJ2-3; 11 bases line up with TRBD2. Germline V lookup: CDR1 SGHKS, CDR2 YYEKEE (reference sequence). The CDR3 is 12 amino acids. V lost 7 bases, J lost 5 bases, and 0 bases stayed unmatched.